Listed here are 31 T cell receptor beta chains from one sample, sequenced in a study of read filtering for tumor transcriptome and immune sequencing. The library was built from around 400 ng RNA with molecular barcoded adaptors for alpha/delta and beta/gamma chains. TCRdb re-analysed the reads in MiXCR, keeping a single row per CDR3 protein. The table includes more than 30,000 distinct CDR3 sequences, roughly 13% detected once. The sequenced sample was a population of CD138-negative cells sorted from bone marrow. The receptor source for this set is a donor aged 40 or over with multiple myeloma.

At least ten counts were recorded for this clonotype. The genes are TRBV29-1 and TRBJ2-1, with D possibly called TRBD1 or TRBD2 (5 bases each). The germline gives CDR1 SQVTM, CDR2 ANQGSEA. This CDR3 has 22 residues. V was pared by 4 bases and J by 9 bases, with 43 bases between. The DNA for the CDR3 is TGCAGCGTTGTGGGGGAAAATCGACTGACCAGCAAGGGAGCAGGTAGAGGGAGTGAGCAGTTCTTC. It encodes CSVVGENRLTSKGAGRGSEQFF.

This clonotype was detected ten times or more. This chain joins TRBV19 and TRBJ2-2; D is unresolved. Trimming cost V 4 bases and J 1 base, with 7 bases left between them. CDR1 LNHDA and CDR2 SQIVND come from the germline V gene (reference sequence). This CDR3 spans 14 amino acids. The CDR3: CASSTRENTGELFF. DNA for the CDR3: TGTGCCAGTAGTACCAGAGAGAACACCGGGGAGCTGTTTTTT.

As DNA, the CDR3 is TGTGCCAGCAGTTATTCAGCGCTAGCAAAACTGTTTTTT. Its translation: CASSYSALAKLFF. This chain connects TRBV6-2 or TRBV6-3 to TRBJ1-4; D ambiguous. CDR1 and CDR2 from the germline V gene are MNHEY and SVGEGT. The CDR3 has 13 amino acids. V gave up 3 bases and J gave up 10 bases, with 12 bases separating them.

This clonotype was detected a few times. A clone one base away is much larger, so this may be a read error. The chain links TRBV12-3 or TRBV12-4 to TRBJ2-7; D is possibly TRBD1 (6 bases). The CDR3 runs 19 residues. The CDR3 protein is CASSSLLGEGGLGSYGQYF. CDR3 in DNA: TGTGCCAGCAGTTCTCTTCTAGGGGAAGGGGGATTGGGCTCCTACGGGCAGTACTTC.

This clonotype was seen only a few times. The CDR3 does not close with the conserved phenylalanine or tryptophan, likely indicating a read error. The DNA is left out, because the CDR3 cannot be placed on it with certainty; the CDR3 is given as TCRdb lists it. V usage is TRBV28 and J usage is TRBJ2-3; TRBD1 reflects the table's D call only, with no check against the DNA. Germline CDR1 and CDR2: MDHEN and SYDVKM. The length of the CDR3 is 17 amino acids, counting both ends. CDR3 region: CASSQGLDMGIDRYAGN.

The table lists this clonotype with many counts. The gene calls are TRBV7-2 and TRBJ2-3; 8 bases align to TRBD2. With V trimmed by 5 bases and J by 4 bases, 5 bases remained unmatched. Germline V gene data show CDR1 as SGHTA and CDR2 as FQGNSA. The CDR3 spans 14 residues. This CDR3 reads CASSLSGSADTQYF. CDR3 DNA: TGTGCCAGCAGCCTAAGCGGGAGTGCAGATACGCAGTATTTT.

This clonotype was picked up many times. Here the CDR3 reads CASSRLAGGLTDTQYF. As DNA, the CDR3 is TGTGCCAGCAGCCGACTAGCGGGAGGTCTCACAGATACGCAGTATTTT. The rearrangement links TRBV14 to TRBJ2-3; TRBD2 matches 13 bases. The CDR3 has 16 residues. Germline CDR1 and CDR2: SGHDN and FVKESK. J lost 2 bases, V lost 4 bases, and 3 bases had no gene match.

Worth noting for this clonotype: A far larger clone lies a single base away; this is likely a read error. The gene calls are TRBV7-3 and TRBJ2-1, with D tentatively TRBD2 (6 bases). The CDR3 spans 15 residues. Germline-derived CDR1 and CDR2 are SGHTA and FQGTGA. CDR3 loop: CASSSRDSFWNEQLF. The CDR3 region has the DNA TGTGCCAGCAGCTCGCGGGACTCGTTTTGGAATGAGCAGCTCTTC.

The chain employs TRBV7-2 and TRBJ2-3, with D possibly matching TRBD1 (5 bases). The CDR3 covers 14 residues. Germline V gene lookup returns CDR1 SGHTA and CDR2 FQGNSA. The V gene lost 2 bases and the J gene lost 3 bases, with 9 bases spanning the gap. The CDR3 sequence is CASSLMGPTDTQYF. In nucleotides, the CDR3 is TGTGCCAGCAGCTTAATGGGGCCTACAGATACGCAGTATTTT.

This clonotype was observed at least ten times. The chain employs TRBV28 and TRBJ1-5, with no clear D. The CDR3 is 11 residues long. Germline CDR1 MDHEN, CDR2 SYDVKM. V was pared by 2 bases and J by 4 bases, with 0 bases between. In DNA form, the CDR3 reads TGTGCCAGCAGTTTAAATCAGCCCCAGCATTTT. It is translated as CASSLNQPQHF. The variable domain in full, completed from reference TRBV28 and TRBJ1-5, reads DVKVTQSSRYLVKRTGEKVFLECVQDMDHENMFWYRQDPGLGLRLIYFSYDVKMKEKGDIPEGYSVSREKKERFSLILESASTNQTSMYLCASSLNQPQHFGDGTRLSIL.

This rearrangement joins TRBV19 to TRBJ1-1, with D possibly being TRBD1 (6 bases). CDR1 and CDR2 from the germline V gene are LNHDA and SQIVND (reference sequence). Trimming cost V 3 bases and J 0 bases, with 14 bases left between them. This CDR3 is 16 amino acids long. The CDR3 DNA reads as TGTGCCAGTAGTATCCGAGGTGGGACATTGAACACTGAAGCTTTCTTT. Protein: CASSIRGGTLNTEAFF.

As concerns this clonotype: A much larger clone lies one base from this, so it may be a read error. This chain connects TRBV4-3 to TRBJ1-6; maybe TRBD1 (5 bases). Per germline, CDR1 LGHNA and CDR2 YSLEER. This CDR3 spans 14 amino acids. CDR3 sequence reads: CASSQGGENSPRHF. The CDR3 nucleotides read TGCGCCAGCAGCCAAGGGGGGGAGAATTCACCCCGCCACTTT.

This clonotype was found many times. Since no conserved phenylalanine or tryptophan closes the CDR3, a read error is the likely cause. The chain couples TRBV29-1 to TRBJ2-2; D might be TRBD2 (5 bases). Looked up from germline, CDR1 is SQVTM and CDR2 is ANQGSEA. The CDR3 sequence is 13 residues long. CDR3 region: CSLREGITGELFS. Written as DNA, the CDR3 is TGCTCTCTGAGGGAAGGGATCACCGGGGAGCTGTTTTCT.

This clonotype appeared many times. This sequence joins TRBV20-1 and TRBJ1-2, with 9 bases identical to TRBD1. V was pared by 5 bases and J by 5 bases, with 6 bases of the junction left unmatched. The germline V gene encodes CDR1 DFQATT and CDR2 SNEGSKA (reference sequence). This CDR3 region has 13 residues. DNA for the CDR3: TGCAGTGCTGGACAGGGGATAGGATATGGCTACACCTTC. Translating gives CSAGQGIGYGYTF.

In its sample, this clonotype is medium-sized (0.01 to 0.1%). This sequence joins TRBV12-3 or TRBV12-4 and TRBJ2-1, with D tentatively TRBD2 (5 bases). The CDR3 sequence is 14 residues long. Trimming cost V 7 bases and J 6 bases, with 16 bases left between them. CDR3 DNA: TGTGCCAGCACCTCGCGGGTGCCGGGCAATGAGCAGTTCTTC. Translated: CASTSRVPGNEQFF.

The sample holds many counts of this clonotype. The V gene is TRBV20-1, the J gene TRBJ1-2; the D gene is possibly TRBD1 (6 bases). The CDR3 runs to 14 residues. Trimming pared 4 bases from V and 2 bases from J, leaving 14 bases between. From germline, CDR1 is DFQATT and CDR2 SNEGSKA (reference sequence). This CDR3 reads CSATLGGRNYGYTF. As DNA, the CDR3 is TGCAGTGCTACTCTAGGGGGGCGAAACTATGGCTACACCTTC.

This clonotype has a count of ten or more. The rearrangement uses TRBV4-1 and TRBJ1-2; D is uncertain. V dropped 0 bases and J dropped 5 bases, with 7 bases sitting between them. Germline V gene lookup returns CDR1 MGHRA and CDR2 YSYEKL. The CDR3 runs 13 residues. The CDR3 DNA reads TGCGCCAGCAGCCAAGATACAGATTATGGCTACACCTTC. This translates into CASSQDTDYGYTF.

This clonotype was seen ten or more times. V usage is TRBV20-1 and J usage is TRBJ2-3, with 8 bases lining up with TRBD2. This CDR3 is 15 amino acids long. Per the germline V gene, CDR1 is DFQATT and CDR2 is SNEGSKA (reference sequence). V shed 6 bases and J 2 bases; nucleotides not matched to a gene: 10. The CDR3 DNA reads as TGCAGTGCCGCAGCGGGAGATTTTTTCACAGATACGCAGTATTTT. It is translated as CSAAAGDFFTDTQYF.

Turning to this clonotype: It is likely a read error: a sequence one base away is far more abundant. This sequence joins TRBV6-5 and TRBJ2-5; D may be TRBD1 or TRBD2 (5 bases each). Trimming left V 2 bases short and J 6 bases short, with 13 bases between. Germline values: CDR1 MNHEY, CDR2 SVGAGI. The CDR3 extends over 14 amino acids. In DNA form, the CDR3 reads TGTGCCAGCAGTTACAATTTGGGGGAAAAGACCCAGTACTTC. The encoded protein is CASSYNLGEKTQYF.

In its sample, this clonotype was seen many times. The gene calls are TRBV20-1 and TRBJ1-1; no firm D call. Trimming left V 5 bases short and J 0 bases short, with 4 bases between. Per the germline V gene, CDR1 is DFQATT and CDR2 is SNEGSKA (reference sequence). The CDR3 has 11 amino acids. The CDR3 DNA follows: TGCAGTGCTTACATGAACACTGAAGCTTTCTTT. Encoded protein: CSAYMNTEAFF.

A remark on this clonotype: Its ends do not fully match the called genes, so a read error is possible. V usage is TRBV12-3 or TRBV12-4 and J usage is TRBJ1-4; D not certain. The CDR3 extends over 11 amino acids. CDR3 amino acids: CASSESEKRFF. For the CDR3, the DNA is TGTGCCAGCAGTGAGAGTGAAAAACGGTTTTTT.

This sequence joins TRBV30 and TRBJ2-3; the D gene is possibly TRBD1 (7 bases). The length of the CDR3 is 14 residues. Per germline, CDR1 GTSNPN and CDR2 SVGIG (reference sequence). V gave up 5 bases and J gave up 5 bases, with 17 bases separating them. This chain's CDR3 is CAWAQGGFIDTQYF. Here the CDR3 DNA reads TGTGCCTGGGCCCAGGGGGGATTCATAGATACGCAGTATTTT.

This clonotype was seen ten or more times. The rearrangement joins TRBV19 to TRBJ2-2; TRBD2 is a possible D gene (6 bases). Germline CDR1 reads LNHDA; CDR2 reads SQIVND (reference sequence). Trimming cost V 3 bases and J 4 bases, with 12 bases left between them. The CDR3 has 15 amino acids. CDR3: CASSMEGSGTGELFF. The CDR3 nucleotides are TGTGCCAGTAGTATGGAGGGATCGGGCACCGGGGAGCTGTTTTTT.

Ten or more counts support this clonotype. V gene TRBV14 combines with J gene TRBJ1-1, with a possible D match to TRBD1 (6 bases). CDR3 length: 15 amino acids. Germline assignment: CDR1 SGHDN and CDR2 FVKESK. The V end lost 1 base, the J end lost 4 bases, and 13 bases lay between the germline ends. CDR3 sequence (DNA): TGTGCCAGCAGCCAAGTCGGGGGGGGCGGCACTGAAGCTTTCTTT. Residues: CASSQVGGGGTEAFF. The full variable domain, in which reference TRBV14 and TRBJ1-1 provide the parts outside the CDR3, is EAGVTQFPSHSVIEKGQTVTLRCDPISGHDNLYWYRRVMGKEIKFLLHFVKESKQDESGMPNNRFLAERTGGTYSTLKVQPAELEDSGVYFCASSQVGGGGTEAFFGQGTRLTVV.

The sample holds many counts of this clonotype. The chain has TRBV7-9 and TRBJ2-7; possibly TRBD1 for D (5 bases). The CDR3 is 17 residues long. Germline CDR1 is SEHNR and CDR2 is FQNEAQ (reference sequence). Between the trimmed V and J ends, which lost 0 bases and 0 bases, there was a span of 15 bases. The CDR3 spells CASSLAQGTALSYEQYF. Written as DNA, the CDR3 is TGTGCCAGCAGCTTAGCCCAGGGTACGGCCCTCTCCTACGAGCAGTACTTC.

Concerning this clonotype: Without the conserved terminal phenylalanine or tryptophan, this CDR3 likely stems from a read error. V usage is TRBV11-2 and J usage is TRBJ1-2, with D unresolved. V lost 5 bases and J 2 bases, leaving 15 bases between the germline ends. The CDR3 spans 15 residues. Germline V CDR1 and CDR2: SGHAT, FQNNGV. In DNA form, the CDR3 reads TGTGCCAGCAGCCCCCCCGTCGTTGGGAACTATGGCTACACCTTA. This codes for CASSPPVVGNYGYTL.

The chain carries TRBV5-6 and TRBJ1-2; D is unresolved. This CDR3 has 15 residues. V was shortened by 3 bases and J by 4 bases, with 16 bases between the two germline ends. Germline V gene lookup returns CDR1 SGHDT and CDR2 YYEEEE. The CDR3 DNA reads as TGTGCCAGCAGCTCACAGAACGAGCTTACCTATGGCTACACCTTC. The encoded protein is CASSSQNELTYGYTF. The entire variable domain, with the rest obtained from reference TRBV5-6 and TRBJ1-2, is as follows: DAGVTQSPTHLIKTRGQQVTLRCSPKSGHDTVSWYQQALGQGPQFIFQYYEEEERQRGNFPDRFSGHQFPNYSSELNVNALLLGDSALYLCASSSQNELTYGYTFGSGTRLTVV.

Ten or more counts support this clonotype. Here the CDR3 DNA reads TGTGCCAGCAGCCAAGTTGCGGGCGGGGAGCTGTTTTTT. It yields the protein CASSQVAGGELFF. J is TRBJ2-2 and V is TRBV4-2; D might be TRBD2 (5 bases). Looked up from germline, CDR1 is LGHNA and CDR2 is YNFKEQ. Trimming left V 1 base short and J 7 bases short, with 7 bases between. This CDR3 is 13 amino acids long.

In this sample, this clonotype turned up many times. The chain couples TRBV10-3 to TRBJ1-1; no clear D. Germline CDR1 and CDR2: ENHRY and SYGVKD. V was cut by 2 bases and J by 3 bases, with 7 bases left in between. The length of the CDR3 is 13 residues. The CDR3 protein is CAISENQDTEAFF. CDR3 bases: TGTGCCATCAGTGAGAATCAGGACACTGAAGCTTTCTTT.

This clonotype was seen ten or more times. The chain employs TRBV19 and TRBJ1-1; 8 nucleotides match TRBD1. CDR1 and CDR2 from the germline V gene are LNHDA and SQIVND (reference sequence). CDR3 length: 13 amino acids. The J segment lost 3 bases and the V segment lost 7 bases, leaving 4 bases of the junction unmatched. The CDR3 is CASNTGGDTEAFF. The CDR3 coding sequence is TGTGCCAGTAATACAGGGGGGGACACTGAAGCTTTCTTT.

This chain's CDR3 is CAWSDNRVWGAFF. CDR3 DNA: TGTGCCTGGAGCGATAACAGGGTTTGGGGAGCTTTCTTT. The chain recombines TRBV30 with TRBJ1-1, with D possibly being TRBD1 (6 bases). CDR1 is GTSNPN and CDR2 is SVGIG in the germline V gene (reference sequence). V was cut by 3 bases and J by 10 bases, with 18 bases left in between. CDR3 length equals 13 residues.